These 20 T cell receptor beta chains were sequenced from one sample in a study of T cell responses to AZD1222 COVID-19 vaccine. Using immunoSEQ multiplex PCR, the repertoire was profiled, and TCRdb retains in-frame clones only, with some absent. The sample contains around 190,000 clones, about 91% of which appear only once. Sequencing was performed on peripheral blood, taken 28 days after the second AZD1222 dose. Receptors originate from an adult who received the AZD1222 COVID-19 vaccine.

The chain uses TRBV2 and TRBJ1-2, with 8 nucleotides matching TRBD1. CDR1 SNHLY and CDR2 FYNNEI come from the germline V gene. The CDR3 consists of 14 residues. J was trimmed by 5 bases and V by 8 bases; bases with no gene match: 10. CDR3 sequence (DNA): TGTGCCAGCCTGGGGCAGGGGGCCCGGTATGGCTACACCTTC. Translated: CASLGQGARYGYTF. The variable domain in full, completed from reference TRBV2 and TRBJ1-2, reads EPEVTQTPSHQVTQMGQEVILRCVPISNHLYFYWYRQILGQKVEFLVSFYNNEISEKSEIFDDQFSVERPDGSNFTLKIRSTKLEDSAMYFCASLGQGARYGYTFGSGTRLTVV.

CDR3 nucleotide sequence: TGTGCCAGTACCGACTCCGGGACCCCACGGAATCAGCCCCAGCATTTT. It codes for CASTDSGTPRNQPQHF. V and J are TRBV19 and TRBJ1-5; TRBD1 is a possible D gene (5 bases). V dropped 7 bases and J dropped 4 bases, with 20 bases sitting between them. CDR3 length: 16 amino acids. In germline, CDR1 is LNHDA, CDR2 SQIVND (reference sequence).

V and J are TRBV5-6 and TRBJ1-2; no firm D call. Germline loops: CDR1 SGHDT, CDR2 YYEEEE. The CDR3 contains 11 residues. V was cut by 4 bases and J by 8 bases, with 9 bases left in between. The CDR3 nucleotides read TGTGCCAGCAGCACTCGAAGGGGCTACACCTTC. Translation gives CASSTRRGYTF.

The CDR3 DNA reads TGTGCCAGCACCCCAGCGGGGGGCACCAAAAACATTCAGTACTTC. This sequence encodes CASTPAGGTKNIQYF. This rearrangement joins TRBV28 to TRBJ2-4, with TRBD2 matching 9 bases. CDR1 and CDR2 (germline): MDHEN, SYDVKM. CDR3 length: 15 amino acids. V shed 7 bases and J 2 bases; nucleotides not matched to a gene: 6.

The chain combines TRBV6-5 with TRBJ1-2; a weak D match, TRBD1 (5 bases). This CDR3 has 14 amino acids. Trimming removed 5 bases from V and 1 base from J, with 11 bases in between. The germline CDR1 and CDR2 sequences are MNHEY and SVGAGI. The CDR3 protein is CASSRDSFNYGYTF. The CDR3 coding sequence is TGTGCCAGCAGTCGGGACTCCTTTAACTATGGCTACACCTTC.

V usage is TRBV10-2 and J usage is TRBJ1-6; D ambiguous. The germline CDR1 and CDR2 sequences are WSHSY and SAAADI. Trimming stripped 0 bases from V and 0 bases from J, with 12 bases between. This CDR3 comprises 18 residues. CDR3 in amino acids: CASSESLSPGSYNSPLHF. The CDR3 DNA reads TGCGCCAGCAGTGAGTCGCTGTCTCCGGGCTCCTATAATTCACCCCTCCACTTT.

This clone was detected only once. V usage is TRBV19 and J usage is TRBJ2-1; 9 bases are shared with TRBD1. The CDR3 extends over 16 amino acids. Germline V lookup: CDR1 LNHDA, CDR2 SQIVND (reference sequence). The trim removed 3 bases at V and 10 bases at J, leaving 13 bases unmatched. This CDR3 reads CASSMTSGTGPGEQFF. Written as DNA, the CDR3 is TGTGCCAGTAGTATGACCTCCGGGACAGGGCCGGGCGAGCAGTTCTTC. The full variable domain, with the rest looked up from reference TRBV19 and TRBJ2-1, is DGGITQSPKYLFRKEGQNVTLSCEQNLNHDAMYWYRQDPGQGLRLIYYSQIVNDFQKGDIAEGYSVSREKKESFPLTVTSAQKNPTAFYLCASSMTSGTGPGEQFFGPGTRLTVL.

This clone was detected a few times. The rearrangement uses TRBV4-1 and TRBJ1-6; D gene uncertain. CDR3 length equals 13 residues. The V gene lost 1 base and the J gene lost 12 bases, with 10 bases spanning the gap. CDR1 and CDR2 from the germline V gene are MGHRA and YSYEKL. The CDR3 spells CASSQAVALPLHF. CDR3 DNA: TGCGCCAGCAGCCAAGCGGTTGCCCTACCCCTCCACTTT.

The sample holds a few counts of this clone. CDR3 in DNA: TGCAGCGTTGGGGGACAGGGGAATGAAAAACTGTTTTTT. It translates to CSVGGQGNEKLFF. This sequence joins TRBV29-1 and TRBJ1-4, with 10 positions matching TRBD1. Trimming removed 4 bases from V and 5 bases from J; junction bases left unmatched: 1. In germline, CDR1 is SQVTM, CDR2 ANQGSEA. The length of the CDR3 is 13 residues.

This chain joins TRBV6-4 and TRBJ2-1; 11 bases are a match to TRBD2. Trimming at V came to 3 bases and at J to 7 bases, leaving 8 bases not matched to a gene. Germline CDR1 reads MRHNA; CDR2 reads SNTAGT. This CDR3 has 16 residues. This CDR3 reads CASSEIAGGPLNEQFF. CDR3 in DNA: TGTGCCAGCAGTGAAATAGCGGGGGGGCCATTAAATGAGCAGTTCTTC.

The CDR3 sequence is CASSAQRGPGETQYF. CDR3 nucleotide sequence: TGTGCCAGCAGCGCCCAGCGGGGGCCGGGGGAGACCCAGTACTTC. V usage is TRBV9 and J usage is TRBJ2-5, with 8 bases fitting TRBD2. This CDR3 comprises 15 residues. CDR1 is SGDLS and CDR2 is YYNGEE in the germline V gene. Trimming took 3 bases from V and 5 from J; bases not matched to a gene: 9.

Here the CDR3 reads CASSGDRVGNEQFF. The DNA for the CDR3 is TGTGCCAGCAGCGGGGACAGGGTGGGCAATGAGCAGTTCTTC. The chain recombines TRBV7-8 with TRBJ2-1; TRBD1 matches 9 bases. V trimming: 5 bases; J trimming: 6 bases; junction bases outside the gene matches: 5. The germline gives CDR1 SGHVS, CDR2 FQNEAQ. This CDR3 has 14 amino acids.

This clone was counted only a few times. The chain carries TRBV30 and TRBJ1-4, with D maybe TRBD1 (5 bases). Germline CDR1 is GTSNPN and CDR2 is SVGIG (reference sequence). The CDR3 totals 13 residues. Deletions cut 3 bases from V and 5 bases from J, with 10 bases between. The CDR3 DNA is TGTGCCTGGAGGGGGGGGAGGAATGAAAAACTGTTTTTT. Its translation is CAWRGGRNEKLFF.

The gene calls are TRBV6-5 and TRBJ1-4; TRBD1 is a possible D gene (6 bases). The germline V gene encodes CDR1 MNHEY and CDR2 SVGAGI. This CDR3 has 15 amino acids. V lost 5 bases to trimming and J lost 0 bases, with 10 bases between them. CDR3 DNA: TGTGCCAGCAGTATACAGGGATCAACTAATGAAAAACTGTTTTTT. It specifies CASSIQGSTNEKLFF.

The V gene is TRBV12-5, the J gene TRBJ2-1; D unresolved. CDR1 is LGHNT and CDR2 is FRNRAP in the germline V gene. The CDR3 has 16 residues. Between the trimmed V and J ends, which lost 1 base and 4 bases, there was a span of 14 bases. In nucleotides, the CDR3 is TGTGCTAGTGGTTTGGGGGGTGTAATCCAATACAATGAGCAGTTCTTC. This encodes CASGLGGVIQYNEQFF.

The chain recombines TRBV3-1 (or the pseudogene TRBV3-2) with TRBJ2-1; TRBD1 aligns across 9 bases. This CDR3 spans 15 amino acids. The V gene's germline CDR1 is LGHDT and CDR2 YNNKEL (reference sequence). The V gene end was trimmed by 1 base and the J gene end by 2 bases; junction bases not matched to a gene: 0. In nucleotides, the CDR3 is TGTGCCAGCAGCCAAGGACAGGGGGCCTACAATGAGCAGTTCTTC. Translated, it gives CASSQGQGAYNEQFF.

This chain joins TRBV2 and TRBJ2-5, with 10 bases fitting TRBD1. CDR1 SNHLY and CDR2 FYNNEI come from the germline V gene. CDR3 size: 16 residues. V trimming: 4 bases; J trimming: 2 bases; junction bases outside the gene matches: 7. CDR3 residues: CASSVSGDRGQETQYF. CDR3 bases: TGTGCCAGCAGTGTGAGCGGGGACAGGGGTCAAGAGACCCAGTACTTC.

The chain employs TRBV18 and TRBJ2-7, with D perhaps matching TRBD1 (5 bases). With 8 bases removed from V and 6 bases from J, the gap between germline ends came to 17 bases. This CDR3 has 13 residues. Germline V CDR1 and CDR2: KGHSH, LQKENI. Here the CDR3 DNA reads TGTGCCAGCGCCTTAAAGAGAAGGGGCGAGCAGTACTTC. This sequence encodes CASALKRRGEQYF.

The CDR3 DNA sequence: TGTGCCACCAGCAGCCGAATTAGCTACGAGCAGTACTTC. It translates to CATSSRISYEQYF. The chain has TRBV15 and TRBJ2-7; D is unclear. The CDR3 sequence is 13 residues long. The V gene lost 3 bases and the J gene lost 3 bases, with 9 bases spanning the gap. Germline assignment: CDR1 LNHNV and CDR2 YYDKDF (reference sequence).

This clone has just one count. The chain employs TRBV12-3 or TRBV12-4 and TRBJ1-1, with D unresolved. Trimming left V 3 bases short and J 4 bases short, with 6 bases between. The CDR3 has 12 amino acids. CDR3 nucleotides: TGTGCCAGCAGTTTTTTCTCCACTGAAGCTTTCTTT. Translation gives CASSFFSTEAFF.